The 17 T cell receptor beta chains in this list originate from one sample, sequenced in a study of cytomegalovirus exposure and HLA in healthy donors. A multiplex PCR was run with 60 Vbeta primers and 13 Jbeta primers. Some clones are missing from TCRdb's copy, which holds only in-frame ones; the method was immunoSEQ multiplex PCR. The sample yields about 110,000 clones, around four fifths seen once. The sample taken for sequencing was PBMCs. These receptors originate from a woman in her sixties or seventies in good health and CMV-seropositive.

The chain's CDR3 is CASPLAGDPLLDTQYF. In DNA, the CDR3 is TGTGCCAGCCCACTAGCGGGAGACCCTCTTTTAGATACGCAGTATTTT. V and J are TRBV2 and TRBJ2-3; 11 nucleotides match TRBD2. The trim removed 8 bases at V and 5 bases at J, leaving 12 bases unmatched. The CDR3 runs 16 residues. The germline V gene encodes CDR1 SNHLY and CDR2 FYNNEI.

The genes are TRBV6-5 and TRBJ2-7, with TRBD1 identical over 8 bases. CDR3 length: 16 residues. V shed 0 bases, J shed 1 base, and the junction held 5 bases outside the gene matches. In germline, CDR1 is MNHEY, CDR2 SVGAGI. Here the CDR3 reads CASSYSSGGASYEQYF. The CDR3, as DNA: TGTGCCAGCAGTTACTCGTCAGGGGGCGCGTCCTACGAGCAGTACTTC.

This sequence joins TRBV14 and TRBJ2-1, with a possible D match to TRBD1 (5 bases). The V gene's germline CDR1 is SGHDN and CDR2 FVKESK. V was clipped by 2 bases and J by 6 bases, with 17 bases between them. The CDR3 is made up of 16 amino acids. The CDR3 sequence is CASSQLGAWVGNEQFF. The CDR3 nucleotides read TGTGCCAGCAGCCAATTAGGGGCCTGGGTTGGCAATGAGCAGTTCTTC.

The chain joins TRBV7-6 to TRBJ1-3; possible D gene TRBD1, 6 bases. Germline V gene lookup returns CDR1 SGHVS and CDR2 FNYEAQ. V shed 4 bases and J shed 1 base, with 14 bases lying between them. The CDR3 extends over 16 amino acids. The CDR3, as DNA: TGTGCCAGCAGCTCGAAACAGGGTAGTTCTGGAAACACCATATATTTT. Translated, it gives CASSSKQGSSGNTIYF.

The rearrangement uses TRBV18 and TRBJ1-5; D gene ambiguous. Germline V gives CDR1 KGHSH, CDR2 LQKENI. The CDR3 is 17 residues long. Trimming took off 3 bases at V and 5 bases at J, with 20 bases between the two ends. The CDR3 sequence is CASSPTIPSRVDQPQHF. DNA of the CDR3: TGTGCCAGCTCACCGACGATCCCCAGCCGGGTGGATCAGCCCCAGCATTTT.

The V call is TRBV11-2, the J call TRBJ1-2; the D gene is possibly TRBD1 (5 bases). CDR1 and CDR2 (germline): SGHAT, FQNNGV. V was cut by 5 bases and J by 6 bases, with 16 bases left in between. This CDR3 contains 14 residues. CDR3 coding DNA: TGTGCCAGCAGCCCAAACTCAGGGTGGGATGGCTACACCTTC. Its protein is CASSPNSGWDGYTF.

This clone was picked up a small number of times. This rearrangement joins TRBV10-3 to TRBJ1-3, with D possibly matching TRBD1 (6 bases). Germline lookup yields CDR1 ENHRY and CDR2 SYGVKD. The CDR3 is 13 residues long. The V end was cut by 6 bases, the J end by 1 base, with 7 bases between. In DNA form, the CDR3 reads TGTGCCATCAGGACAGGATCTGGAAACACCATATATTTT. It specifies CAIRTGSGNTIYF.

The chain is built from TRBV19 and TRBJ1-2; weak D call: TRBD1 (6 bases). Per the germline V gene, CDR1 is LNHDA and CDR2 is SQIVND (reference sequence). The CDR3 is 16 amino acids. V was trimmed by 4 bases and J by 5 bases, leaving 20 bases between them. The CDR3 region is CASSTRGGGRGYGYTF. The CDR3 coding sequence is TGTGCCAGTAGTACCCGAGGGGGGGGTCGCGGATATGGCTACACCTTC.

This clone was counted between two and nine times. The V call is TRBV19, the J call TRBJ2-1; 9 bases fit TRBD1. Germline CDR1 and CDR2: LNHDA and SQIVND (reference sequence). CDR3 length: 15 residues. V lost 2 bases and J lost 8; bases outside the gene matches: 7. CDR3 protein: CASSIWGTGTDEQFF. The CDR3 nucleotides are TGTGCCAGTAGTATATGGGGGACAGGGACCGATGAGCAGTTCTTC.

This chain links TRBV18 with TRBJ2-5, with D possibly matching TRBD1 (6 bases). Germline V gene sequence: CDR1 KGHSH, CDR2 LQKENI. This CDR3 has 16 residues. Trimming took off 2 bases at V and 2 bases at J, with 15 bases between the two ends. The CDR3 sequence is CASSPRGNSLQETQYF. The CDR3 DNA is TGTGCCAGCTCACCAAGGGGGAACTCTCTTCAAGAGACCCAGTACTTC.

The chain is built from TRBV28 and TRBJ1-1; 7 bases match TRBD1. Germline lookup yields CDR1 MDHEN and CDR2 SYDVKM. Trimming took 3 bases from V and 2 from J; bases not matched to a gene: 3. The CDR3 extends over 14 amino acids. CDR3 coding DNA: TGTGCCAGCAGTTTGTCAGGGGGTAACACTGAAGCTTTCTTT. This translates into CASSLSGGNTEAFF.

The CDR3 DNA is TGCACCAGCAGCCCTTTTCGAAGCGGGACAGGGGAAGAAAAACTGTTTTTT. Protein product: CTSSPFRSGTGEEKLFF. This chain joins TRBV1 and TRBJ1-4; the D call TRBD1 from the table was never checked on the DNA. TRBV1 is a known pseudogene. CDR3 size: 17 residues.

This clone was seen a handful of times. The J gene is TRBJ2-3, the V gene TRBV14; a weak D match, TRBD2 (6 bases). The length of the CDR3 is 17 residues. Germline CDR1 and CDR2: SGHDN and FVKESK. Deletions cut 0 bases from V and 6 bases from J, with 19 bases between. CDR3 nucleotide sequence: TGTGCCAGCAGCCAAGATGGGGTAGCGGACCCGTGGGATACGCAGTATTTT. Its translation: CASSQDGVADPWDTQYF.

The J gene is TRBJ1-5, the V gene TRBV28, with 7 bases lining up with TRBD1. With 6 bases clipped from V and 4 bases from J, the junction kept 6 bases outside the gene matches. In germline, CDR1 is MDHEN, CDR2 SYDVKM. The CDR3 covers 14 residues. CDR3 nucleotide sequence: TGTGCCAGCAGACTCATACAGGGGAATCAGCCCCAGCATTTT. It encodes CASRLIQGNQPQHF.

This clone was recorded once. The chain combines TRBV28 with TRBJ2-7; TRBD2 matches 9 bases. The germline V gene encodes CDR1 MDHEN and CDR2 SYDVKM. Trimming at V came to 6 bases and at J to 6 bases, leaving 9 bases not matched to a gene. The CDR3 has 14 residues. CDR3 amino acids: CASRNSGSYPEQYF. The CDR3 coding sequence is TGTGCCAGCAGAAATAGCGGGAGCTACCCCGAGCAGTACTTC.

The V gene is TRBV6-6, the J gene TRBJ2-4, with no clear D. Germline-derived CDR1 and CDR2 are MNHNY and SVGAGI (reference sequence). The V end lost 6 bases, the J end lost 0 bases, and 15 bases lay between the germline ends. The CDR3 loop spans 16 amino acids. CDR3 region: CASSTTPSIAKNIQYF. CDR3 bases: TGTGCCAGCAGCACAACACCTTCAATAGCCAAAAACATTCAGTACTTC.

This chain uses TRBV4-1 with TRBJ2-5; D gene uncertain. The assigned J gene may be wrong: the sequence end matches TRBJ2-7 better. The CDR3 is 14 amino acids. Germline V lookup: CDR1 MGHRA, CDR2 YSYEKL. CDR3 loop: CASSPSGGTYEQYF. The CDR3 nucleotides read TGCGCCAGCAGCCCCTCAGGTGGTACCTACGAGCAGTACTTC.